Listed below are T cell receptor beta chains from one sample, sequenced in a study of blood T cell repertoires in COVID-19. TCRdb's table, derived via immunoSEQ multiplex PCR, lists solely in-frame clones and lacks some. This sample carries 410,000 or so clones, approximately 90% of them seen once, and the ten largest clones take about 1.4%. The sample comprised peripheral blood. The receptors here all came from a woman in her 40s with COVID-19, enrolled during active disease. Each CDR3 is given without its conserved first and last residue.

J: TRBJ1-5
V: TRBV6-2/TRBV6-3
CDR3: ASSYRDRDPLGNQPQH

J: TRBJ2-5
V: TRBV5-1
CDR3: ASSLGGKETQY

J: TRBJ1-2
V: TRBV5-1
CDR3: ASSSGNYYRGASGGYT

J: TRBJ2-7
V: TRBV6-5
CDR3: ASSYSRGGEQY

J: TRBJ2-7
V: TRBV6-2/TRBV6-3
CDR3: ASSSPILKRGYSPYEQY

J: TRBJ1-2
V: TRBV27
CDR3: ASRRTGSDYGYT

J: TRBJ2-7
V: TRBV27
CDR3: ASSRRGYEQY

J: TRBJ1-2
V: TRBV12-3/TRBV12-4
CDR3: ASSRGGYGYT

J: TRBJ1-2
V: TRBV5-1
CDR3: ASSLGDRAANYGYT

J: TRBJ1-5
V: TRBV28
CDR3: ASNRGNQPQH

J: TRBJ1-5
V: TRBV3-1/TRBV3-2
CDR3: ASSQKFPCEGGYSNQPQH

J: TRBJ1-5
V: TRBV19
CDR3: ASSRQGDQPQH

J: TRBJ2-3
V: TRBV27
CDR3: ASSLIWREGPLDTQY

J: TRBJ2-1
V: TRBV7-2
CDR3: ASNSMIGSEQF

J: TRBJ1-1
V: TRBV28
CDR3: ASSRTVGAF

J: TRBJ1-1
V: TRBV30
CDR3: AWSGGPGTEAF

J: TRBJ2-3
V: TRBV2
CDR3: ASSMGLAGGPDTQY

J: TRBJ1-6
V: TRBV30
CDR3: AWSVRTGAYYNSPLH

J: TRBJ1-1
V: TRBV6-2/TRBV6-3
CDR3: ASSYRTNTEAF

J: TRBJ1-5
V: TRBV4-3
CDR3: ASSRGVNGDQPQH

J: TRBJ1-2
V: TRBV28
CDR3: ASSLDDYYGYT

J: TRBJ1-1
V: TRBV24-1
CDR3: ATSEPGGSEAF

J: TRBJ2-2
V: TRBV13
CDR3: ASRKGLDTGELF